The following is a T cell receptor (beta chain) sequence with its context. In the original analysis: The authors estimated nucleated cell counts from reference gene primer amplification. The assay was immunoSEQ multiplex PCR, and TCRdb's table has in-frame clones only and misses some. V and J calls and clone size are those listed in that table; D and trimming were worked out from the DNA. Seen here are roughly 250,000 clones, roughly 82% observed once, and the top ten hold roughly 1.9%. The CDR3 runs 15 residues. The V segment lost 5 bases and the J segment 6 bases; nucleotides outside the gene matches: 6. CDR1 and CDR2 from the germline V gene are SGHKS and YYEKEE (reference sequence). The sample belongs to a study of blood T cell repertoires in COVID-19. Either two negative PCRs, clearance, or symptom resolution qualified Cohort 3 donors as recovered.

The source of this sequence is a woman aged 45-65 years who had recovered from COVID-19. The rearrangement links TRBV5-5 to TRBJ2-1; 12 positions match TRBD2. The sequencing input was PBMCs or T cells enriched from blood (not recorded which). The CDR3 loop is CASRLTSGSGNEQFF. As DNA, the CDR3 is TGTGCCAGCAGATTGACTAGCGGGAGTGGCAATGAGCAGTTCTTC.